Here is one T cell receptor (beta chain) with its context. There is no known antigen for this receptor. No quality values exist for individual bases; no much larger clone is one base distant. Patients with a history of autoimmune disease or receiving systemic immunosuppression were excluded from the trial. Peripheral blood for TCR sequencing was collected from all dose cohorts at baseline, on cycle 4 day 1, and on cycle 7 day 1. The samples were drawn from a first-in-human, open-label, multicenter phase I dose-escalation trial of ivuxolimab. Adults with locally advanced or metastatic melanoma, renal cell, hepatocellular, or head and neck squamous cell carcinoma were enrolled in the trial. Before TCR sequencing, CD4+ T cells and CD8+ T cells were sorted from peripheral blood as separate populations. Genomic DNA was extracted from sorted cells for sequencing of the TCRbeta CDR3 region. The immunoSEQ Assay was used for sequencing of TCRbeta CDR3 regions. TCRdb retrieved this table from immuneACCESS and kept in-frame rearrangements only. Not all clones are present; in checked studies, unresolved V genes account for under half, and no reason is known for the remainder. Across this sample there are over 65,000 clones, with 92% seen only once. The top ten constitute approximately 9.9% of the sample.

The data originate from a study of OX40 agonist ivuxolimab in advanced cancers. In terms of the full investigation: Ivuxolimab, which targeted the costimulatory receptor OX40 (CD134), was an agonistic, fully human IgG2 monoclonal antibody. Intravenous ivuxolimab was administered to patients every 2 weeks at six dose levels: 0.01, 0.1, 0.3, 1.5, 3 and 10 mg/kg. Among the 50 to 55 dose-escalation patients, 19 had hepatocellular carcinoma, approximately 15 melanoma, 9 renal cell carcinoma and 9 head and neck cancer. A male proportion of 75% to 85% and a mean age of around 60 years, ranging from 23 to 79, were recorded for the dose-escalation cohort. Prior anti-PD-1, anti-PD-L1 or anti-CTLA-4 therapy was permitted, and approximately 40% of dose-escalation patients had received checkpoint inhibitors. Partial responses occurred in three dose-escalation patients: two with cutaneous melanoma and one with hepatocellular carcinoma. The point of sequencing TCRbeta in the periphery was to test whether ivuxolimab changed TCR sequence diversity and drove clonal T-cell expansion. The paper reports the monotherapy dose-escalation portion (N of about 54 patients) of the phase I ivuxolimab trial. General conclusions and limits of the study: Low levels of normalized T-cell clonal expansion were also seen in some patients who did not respond. At doses of 0.1 to 3.0 mg/kg, clonal expansion of both CD4+ and CD8+ blood T cells was observed from baseline to week 6. In the 0.1-3.0 mg/kg groups, partial responders had among the lowest normalized peripheral clonal expansion, particularly in CD8+ T cells. After ivuxolimab, CD8+ T cells had more expanded clones than CD4+ T cells on average. The antigen specificity of the peripheral T cells that underwent clonal expansion was not determined.

This receptor was identified in an adult with an advanced solid tumor such as melanoma, head and neck, liver or kidney cancer. Material: CD4+ or CD8+ T cells sorted from blood, obtained in a trial of the OX40 agonist ivuxolimab.

CDR3 reads: CASSIVRQGQGDTEAFF. The DNA reads TGTGCCAGTAGTATAGTGAGGCAGGGCCAGGGAGACACTGAAGCTTTCTTT. The chain is made from TRBV19 and TRBJ1-1; TRBD1 is a weak D gene call, 5 bases matching. CDR3 length: 17 amino acids, cysteine to phenylalanine. Only the CDR3 DNA stays, 51 bases, in frame from base 1. CDR1 and CDR2 were assigned from the germline V gene (reference sequence) as LNHDA and SQIVND. V is shortened by 1 base, J by 3 bases, and the region joining them spans 18 bases.